This TCR beta chain was profiled in a study of T cells after yellow fever vaccination. Trimming removed 5 bases from V and 5 bases from J, with 16 bases in between. The CDR3 spans 15 residues. The germline V gene encodes CDR1 SGHTA and CDR2 FQGNSA. A 5'RACE template-switching step, the method used to make TCR cDNA, added a universal primer site and UMIs. TCRdb itself ran the 5' RACE reads through MiXCR, one entry per CDR3 protein. Among approximately 250,000 distinct CDR3 sequences listed, 5.5% to 8.5% were seen once. Study-wide results and caveats: Most primary-vaccination clones recurred post-booster (roughly 96% CD4, 88% CD8).

The sample holds a few counts of this clonotype. Its target is unknown. This receptor was taken from a man aged 30 to 45 who received the YFV17D yellow fever vaccine. The chain couples TRBV7-2 to TRBJ2-1; D is perhaps TRBD1 or TRBD2 (5 bases each). Sequencing used CD4+ T cells sorted from PBMCs, obtained on the day of the yellow fever booster vaccination. DNA of the CDR3: TGTGCCAGCAGCCCACCGGGACCAACAAACAATGAGCAGTTCTTC. It codes for CASSPPGPTNNEQFF.